A selection of T cell receptor beta chains follows, all from one sample in a study of T cells in localized non-small cell lung cancer. Here immunoSEQ multiplex PCR was the method, and the copy in TCRdb shows in-frame clones only, minus some. The table shows tens of thousands of clones, with approximately 90% occurring only once. Sequences were derived from peripheral blood, sampled before any cancer treatment. The receptors shown here come from a man aged 40-75 years with stage I squamous cell lung carcinoma. Each CDR3 is given with its conserved first and last residue. The D gene is left open where the match is weak. The size of a clone is reported for some rows only, either as once, few or many, or as a class for expanded clones.

d_gene	v_gene	j_gene	abundance	CDR3aa	CDR3nt
TRBD2	TRBV9	TRBJ2-1	NA	CASSVEGLAGNEQFF	TGTGCCAGCAGCGTAGAGGGACTAGCGGGGAATGAGCAGTTCTTC
NA	TRBV19	TRBJ1-5	NA	CASSPRKGLGNQPQHF	TGTGCCAGTAGTCCCCGGAAGGGGCTTGGCAATCAGCCCCAGCATTTT
NA	TRBV6-6	TRBJ1-1	NA	CASSLTHPLRAEAFF	TGTGCCAGCAGTCTTACTCATCCCCTTCGCGCTGAAGCTTTCTTT
TRBD2	TRBV7-9	TRBJ2-3	NA	CASSVSGARTDTQYF	TGTGCCAGCAGCGTTAGCGGGGCACGCACAGATACGCAGTATTTT
NA	TRBV7-9	TRBJ1-4	NA	CASSLAGQTNEKLFF	TGTGCCAGCAGCTTAGCCGGCCAGACTAATGAAAAACTGTTTTTT
NA	TRBV5-4	TRBJ1-2	NA	CASSLNTEDYGYTF	TGTGCCAGCAGCTTGAATACGGAAGACTATGGCTACACCTTC
TRBD2	TRBV6-1	TRBJ2-5	NA	CATCRGGSETQYF	TGTGCCACCTGTCGCGGGGGGAGTGAGACCCAGTACTTC
NA	TRBV7-9	TRBJ1-5	NA	CASSRIGGAGNQPQHF	TGTGCCAGCAGCCGTATTGGGGGAGCGGGCAATCAGCCCCAGCATTTT
NA	TRBV5-6	TRBJ2-2	NA	CASSPSPGALTGELFF	TGTGCCAGCAGCCCGAGCCCGGGGGCCCTCACCGGGGAGCTGTTTTTT
NA	TRBV7-9	TRBJ1-1	NA	CASREQGNTEAFF	TGTGCCAGCAGGGAACAGGGGAACACTGAAGCTTTCTTT
NA	TRBV2	TRBJ1-1	NA	CASSEREGTEAFF	TGTGCCAGCAGTGAACGGGAGGGGACTGAAGCTTTCTTT
NA	TRBV11-2	TRBJ1-5	NA	CASSLRGFRNQPQHF	TGTGCCAGCAGCTTAAGGGGTTTTAGGAATCAGCCCCAGCATTTT
NA	TRBV4-1	TRBJ1-1	NA	CASSQDGTLNTEAFF	TGCGCCAGCAGCCAAGACGGGACATTAAACACTGAAGCTTTCTTT
TRBD1	TRBV6-5	TRBJ2-7	NA	CASSRTGGLYEQYF	TGTGCCAGCAGCCGGACAGGGGGGCTCTACGAGCAGTACTTC
NA	TRBV29-1	TRBJ1-1	NA	CSVGGLQGWNTEAFF	TGCAGCGTCGGGGGGTTACAGGGATGGAACACTGAAGCTTTCTTT
NA	TRBV6-6	TRBJ2-7	NA	CASSYLGRGFSYEQYF	TGTGCCAGCAGTTACCTCGGTAGGGGGTTCTCCTACGAGCAGTACTTC
NA	TRBV6-5	TRBJ2-7	NA	CASSYQVSYEQYF	TGTGCCAGCAGTTATCAGGTGTCCTACGAGCAGTACTTC
NA	TRBV5-1	TRBJ2-1	NA	CASSRPSGRYNEQFF	TGCGCCAGCAGCCGTCCGTCCGGTCGGTACAATGAGCAGTTCTTC
NA	TRBV9	TRBJ2-3	NA	CASSILRGRTDTQYF	TGTGCCAGCAGCATTCTGAGAGGCCGCACAGATACGCAGTATTTT
NA	TRBV5-1	TRBJ2-6	NA	CASSGGNSGANVLTF	TGCGCCAGCAGCGGAGGGAACTCTGGGGCCAACGTCCTGACTTTC
NA	TRBV7-6	TRBJ2-5	once	CASSPLGETQYF	TGTGCCAGCAGCCCCCTTGGAGAGACCCAGTACTTC
NA	TRBV9	TRBJ1-2	NA	CASSAGTLPNYGYTF	TGTGCCAGCAGCGCCGGGACACTCCCTAACTATGGCTACACCTTC
NA	TRBV9	TRBJ2-5	NA	CASSVDPSPGTQYF	TGTGCCAGCAGCGTAGACCCGTCCCCCGGGACCCAGTACTTC
TRBD1	TRBV4-2	TRBJ1-5	NA	CASSQEGDRGVQPQHF	TGTGCCAGCAGCCAAGAAGGGGACAGGGGAGTTCAGCCCCAGCATTTT
NA	TRBV7-9	TRBJ1-1	NA	CASSYLGNTEAFF	TGTGCCAGCAGCTACTTGGGGAACACTGAAGCTTTCTTT
NA	TRBV4-3	TRBJ1-4	NA	CASSLAYRSNEKLFF	TGCGCCAGCAGCCTAGCCTATCGCTCTAATGAAAAACTGTTTTTT
NA	TRBV6-5	TRBJ2-7	NA	CASSYSTRSYEQYF	TGTGCCAGCAGTTACTCGACACGTTCCTACGAGCAGTACTTC
TRBD1	TRBV5-4	TRBJ2-7	NA	CASSAHPGQGSYEQYF	TGTGCCAGCAGCGCACATCCGGGACAGGGCTCCTACGAGCAGTACTTC
NA	TRBV5-1	TRBJ2-1	NA	CASSLEEVREQFF	TGCGCCAGCAGCTTGGAGGAGGTACGTGAGCAGTTCTTC
TRBD1	TRBV18	TRBJ2-1	NA	CASSPPGTGFWSSYNEQFF	TGTGCCAGCTCACCCCCCGGGACAGGGTTTTGGAGCTCCTACAATGAGCAGTTCTTC
TRBD1	TRBV7-9	TRBJ1-4	once	CASSLGLVAGGNEKLFF	TGTGCCAGCAGCTTAGGGCTAGTGGCAGGGGGAAACGAAAAACTGTTTTTT
NA	TRBV5-4	TRBJ1-1	NA	CASSSAGRNTEAFF	TGTGCCAGCAGCTCTGCAGGGCGGAACACTGAAGCTTTCTTT
NA	TRBV29-1	TRBJ1-1	NA	CSVGQVGGTEAFF	TGCAGCGTCGGCCAAGTGGGGGGCACTGAAGCTTTCTTT
TRBD2	TRBV2	TRBJ2-1	NA	CASKRLAEQFF	TGTGCCAGCAAAAGACTAGCGGAGCAGTTCTTC
NA	TRBV18	TRBJ1-3	few	CASSPNSGSSGNTIYF	TGTGCCAGCTCACCAAACTCCGGAAGCTCTGGAAACACCATATATTTT
NA	TRBV5-1	TRBJ2-3	NA	CASSLGQSTDTQYF	TGCGCCAGCAGCTTGGGACAGTCCACAGATACGCAGTATTTT
NA	TRBV11-2	TRBJ2-1	NA	CASSFDNWFNEQFF	TGTGCCAGCAGCTTCGATAACTGGTTCAATGAGCAGTTCTTC
TRBD1	TRBV9	TRBJ2-7	NA	CASSVGRTGDYEQYF	TGTGCCAGCAGCGTAGGGAGGACAGGGGACTACGAGCAGTACTTC
NA	TRBV14	TRBJ1-3	NA	CASSQDRVAAGNTIYF	TGTGCCAGCAGCCAAGATCGGGTTGCGGCAGGAAACACCATATATTTT
NA	TRBV2	TRBJ1-1	NA	CASSERRNTEAFF	TGTGCCAGCAGTGAACGACGGAACACTGAAGCTTTCTTT
TRBD2	TRBV7-2	TRBJ2-5	NA	CASSLAPTSGGPRETQYF	TGTGCCAGCAGCTTAGCCCCGACTAGCGGGGGGCCCAGGGAGACCCAGTACTTC
TRBD2	TRBV4-2	TRBJ2-3	NA	CASSQETGGADTQYF	TGTGCCAGCAGCCAAGAAACGGGGGGTGCGGATACGCAGTATTTT
TRBD1	TRBV7-2	TRBJ1-2	NA	CASSSQQGAYSGYTF	TGTGCCAGCAGCTCCCAACAGGGGGCGTATAGTGGCTACACCTTC
TRBD1	TRBV10-3	TRBJ2-3	NA	CASSMGQGMSTDTQYF	TGTGCCAGCAGTATGGGACAGGGTATGAGCACAGATACGCAGTATTTT
TRBD1	TRBV7-3	TRBJ2-7	NA	CASSPTGGYEQYF	TGTGCCAGCAGCCCGACAGGGGGGTACGAGCAGTACTTC
NA	TRBV18	TRBJ1-4	NA	CASSPGGANEKLFF	TGTGCCAGCTCACCAGGGGGAGCTAATGAAAAACTGTTTTTT
TRBD1	TRBV9	TRBJ1-2	few	CASSVEGAVGYTF	TGTGCCAGCAGCGTTGAGGGGGCTGTAGGCTACACCTTC